What follows is one T cell receptor (beta chain) and its context. This CDR3 has 13 residues. V shed 7 bases, J shed 9 bases, and the junction held 8 bases outside the gene matches. In the authors' methods: Nucleated cell number was recorded as an estimate derived from reference gene primer amplification. Using immunoSEQ multiplex PCR, the repertoire was profiled, and TCRdb retains in-frame clones only, with some absent. V and J calls and clone size are copied from that table; D and trimming were computed from the DNA. The table records about 140,000 clones, more than 60% of them present only once. This specimen belongs to a study of blood T cell repertoires in COVID-19. About the research overall: COVID-19 samples from acute and convalescent phases originated in the United States, Italy and Spain.

The sample comprised peripheral blood. The TCR sequence derives from a man aged 50 to 59 with acute or convalescent COVID-19. V usage is TRBV12-3 or TRBV12-4 and J usage is TRBJ2-4; 8 nucleotides align to TRBD1. This CDR3 reads CASTQGAVGIQYF. CDR3 bases: TGTGCCAGCACCCAGGGGGCGGTGGGCATTCAGTACTTC.